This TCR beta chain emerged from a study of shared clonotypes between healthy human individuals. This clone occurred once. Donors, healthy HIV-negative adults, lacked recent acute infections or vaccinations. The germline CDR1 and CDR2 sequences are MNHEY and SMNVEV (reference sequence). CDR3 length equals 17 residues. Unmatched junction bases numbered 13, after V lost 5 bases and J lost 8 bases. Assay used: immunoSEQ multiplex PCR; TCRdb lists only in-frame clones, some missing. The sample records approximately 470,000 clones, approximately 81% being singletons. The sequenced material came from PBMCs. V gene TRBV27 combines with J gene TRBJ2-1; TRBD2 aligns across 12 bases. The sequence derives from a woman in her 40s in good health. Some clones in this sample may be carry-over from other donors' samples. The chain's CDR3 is CASSEQTGLAGSHEQFF. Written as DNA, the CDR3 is TGTGCCAGCAGTGAGCAGACAGGACTAGCGGGAAGTCATGAGCAGTTCTTC.